The 20 T cell receptor beta chains below come from one sample, sequenced in a study of blood T cell repertoires in COVID-19. Produced via immunoSEQ multiplex PCR; TCRdb's table is partial and in-frame only. The sample has 200,000 to 250,000 clones, 75% to 85% seen once; the top ten hold roughly 8%. The sequenced sample consisted of peripheral blood. The source is an elderly woman with COVID-19, enrolled during active disease.

The sample holds one count of this clone. The V gene is TRBV25-1, the J gene TRBJ2-1, with 8 bases fitting TRBD1. Germline V CDR1 and CDR2: MGHDK, SYGVNS. J gave up 7 bases and V 1 base, and 6 bases lay outside the gene matches. The CDR3 spans 15 residues. This CDR3 reads CASSEWTGQGNEQFF. DNA for the CDR3: TGTGCCAGCAGTGAATGGACAGGGCAGGGGAATGAGCAGTTCTTC.

This chain uses TRBV12-5 with TRBJ1-1; D not resolved. V lost 8 bases, J lost 2 bases, and 12 bases lay in between. The length of the CDR3 is 13 residues. Per germline, CDR1 LGHNT and CDR2 FRNRAP. CDR3 residues: CASSPSANTEAFF. Written as DNA, the CDR3 is TGTGCTAGTTCTCCAAGCGCTAACACTGAAGCTTTCTTT.

The V gene is TRBV30, the J gene TRBJ1-3; a weak D match, TRBD1 (5 bases). The CDR3 is 15 amino acids. CDR1 is GTSNPN, CDR2 SVGIG, per germline (reference sequence). The germline V and J ends were trimmed by 3 bases and 0 bases, with 12 bases remaining between them. The DNA of the CDR3 is TGTGCCTGGAGCCCGCACAGGACCTCTGGAAACACCATATATTTT. Protein product: CAWSPHRTSGNTIYF.

J is TRBJ1-5 and V is TRBV6-2 or TRBV6-3; D gene ambiguous. The CDR3 runs to 15 residues. Trimming removed 7 bases at V and 2 bases at J, with 15 bases between. Germline loops: CDR1 MNHEY, CDR2 SVGEGT. The CDR3 coding sequence is TGTGCCAGCACCCCGGATGAGGCCGGCAATCAGCCCCAGCATTTT. Translation gives CASTPDEAGNQPQHF.

V usage is TRBV20-1 and J usage is TRBJ1-2; D may be TRBD1 (5 bases). Germline assignment: CDR1 DFQATT and CDR2 SNEGSKA (reference sequence). The CDR3 runs 10 residues. Trimming took off 7 bases at V and 7 bases at J, with 10 bases between the two ends. This CDR3 is CSVSGGGYTF. As DNA, the CDR3 is TGCAGTGTCTCGGGGGGTGGCTACACCTTC.

This clone was observed once. The chain couples TRBV6-1 to TRBJ1-2, with D tentatively TRBD1 (5 bases). Germline V gives CDR1 MNHNS, CDR2 SASEGT. The CDR3 is made up of 17 amino acids. V was clipped by 0 bases and J by 1 base, with 15 bases between them. CDR3: CASSEAPWTGVNYGYTF. CDR3 DNA sequence: TGTGCCAGCAGTGAAGCGCCCTGGACGGGGGTTAACTATGGCTACACCTTC.

The rearrangement joins TRBV7-9 to TRBJ2-3; 9 bases match TRBD1. Germline V lookup: CDR1 SEHNR, CDR2 FQNEAQ (reference sequence). This CDR3 comprises 19 residues. V was pared by 5 bases and J by 0 bases, with 15 bases of the junction left unmatched. For the CDR3, the DNA is TGTGCCAGCAGCCCTAGTCGGGGACAGGGCAGATCTAGCACAGATACGCAGTATTTT. Its protein is CASSPSRGQGRSSTDTQYF.

The chain joins TRBV4-1 to TRBJ2-1, with 7 bases fitting TRBD2. Unmatched junction bases numbered 14, after V lost 4 bases and J lost 5 bases. CDR3 length: 17 residues. Germline V gives CDR1 MGHRA, CDR2 YSYEKL. Here the CDR3 DNA reads TGCGCCAGCAGCCGAATTCTTCTAGCGGAGTCACACAATGAGCAGTTCTTC. It specifies CASSRILLAESHNEQFF.

The J gene is TRBJ1-4, the V gene TRBV28; 8 positions agree with TRBD1. The CDR3 runs 15 residues. Germline CDR1 and CDR2: MDHEN and SYDVKM. The V and J ends lost 8 bases and 8 bases, in that order; junction bases with no gene match: 13. CDR3 region: CASVKSQGAREKLFF. In DNA, the CDR3 is TGTGCCAGCGTAAAAAGTCAGGGGGCAAGAGAAAAACTGTTTTTT. Full variable domain (missing parts from reference TRBV28 and TRBJ1-4): DVKVTQSSRYLVKRTGEKVFLECVQDMDHENMFWYRQDPGLGLRLIYFSYDVKMKEKGDIPEGYSVSREKKERFSLILESASTNQTSMYLCASVKSQGAREKLFFGSGTQLSVL.

This rearrangement joins TRBV9 to TRBJ1-4; D perhaps matches TRBD1 (6 bases). The V gene lost 2 bases and the J gene lost 10 bases, with 21 bases spanning the gap. The CDR3 is 16 amino acids. CDR1 is SGDLS, CDR2 YYNGEE, per germline. CDR3 sequence: CASSVAASGAGGKLFF. The DNA of the CDR3 is TGTGCCAGCAGCGTGGCGGCGTCAGGGGCCGGTGGAAAACTGTTTTTT.

The chain joins TRBV11-2 to TRBJ2-1; 11 nucleotides match TRBD2. CDR1 SGHAT and CDR2 FQNNGV come from the germline V gene. Unmatched junction bases numbered 3, after V lost 2 bases and J lost 0 bases. CDR3 length: 17 amino acids. The CDR3 spells CASSLTSGGSSYNEQFF. Here the CDR3 DNA reads TGTGCCAGCAGCTTAACTAGCGGGGGTAGCTCCTACAATGAGCAGTTCTTC. The whole variable domain, filled in from reference TRBV11-2 and TRBJ2-1, reads EAGVAQSPRYKIIEKRQSVAFWCNPISGHATLYWYQQILGQGPKLLIQFQNNGVVDDSQLPKDRFSAERLKGVDSTLKIQPAKLEDSAVYLCASSLTSGGSSYNEQFFGPGTRLTVL.

This chain connects TRBV3-1 (or the pseudogene TRBV3-2) to TRBJ2-3; 9 nucleotides agree with TRBD2. The germline V gene encodes CDR1 LGHDT and CDR2 YNNKEL (reference sequence). The CDR3 covers 16 residues. J lost 3 bases, V lost 6 bases, and 10 bases had no gene match. CDR3 amino acids: CASSPTSGSQTDTQYF. CDR3 coding DNA: TGTGCCAGCAGTCCTACTAGCGGGTCCCAAACAGATACGCAGTATTTT.

V gene TRBV9 combines with J gene TRBJ1-2; D might be TRBD1 (5 bases). Germline CDR1 reads SGDLS; CDR2 reads YYNGEE. The CDR3 loop spans 14 amino acids. V gave up 3 bases and J gave up 5 bases, with 14 bases separating them. As DNA, the CDR3 is TGTGCCAGCAGCGCTGCAGGGATTCGATATGGCTACACCTTC. Protein: CASSAAGIRYGYTF.

This clone was observed a single time. The gene calls are TRBV7-3 and TRBJ2-4, with 9 bases aligning to TRBD2. V was clipped by 0 bases and J by 3 bases; unmatched bases: 0. The CDR3 has 15 amino acids. Looked up from germline, CDR1 is SGHTA and CDR2 is FQGTGA. This chain's CDR3 is CASSLTTSGKNIQYF. DNA of the CDR3: TGTGCCAGCAGCTTAACGACTAGCGGCAAAAACATTCAGTACTTC.

V and J are TRBV3-1 (or the pseudogene TRBV3-2) and TRBJ1-2; 8 bases are shared with TRBD1. V shed 3 bases, J shed 8 bases, and the junction held 14 bases outside the gene matches. The CDR3 loop spans 16 amino acids. Germline assignment: CDR1 LGHDT and CDR2 YNNKEL (reference sequence). The CDR3 loop is CASSHSLGQAKSGYTF. The CDR3 nucleotides are TGTGCCAGCAGCCATTCTCTGGGACAGGCGAAATCGGGCTACACCTTC.

This chain joins TRBV25-1 and TRBJ1-3; D remains unclear. Germline V gene data show CDR1 as MGHDK and CDR2 as SYGVNS. CDR3 length equals 16 residues. V was cut by 1 base and J by 2 bases, with 12 bases left in between. In DNA form, the CDR3 reads TGTGCCAGCAGTGAATCCCTCCAGACACCTGGAAACACCATATATTTT. Amino acids: CASSESLQTPGNTIYF.

The rearrangement links TRBV27 to TRBJ1-1; D remains unclear. In germline, CDR1 is MNHEY, CDR2 SMNVEV (reference sequence). Trimming removed 6 bases at V and 5 bases at J, with 13 bases between. This CDR3 is 13 amino acids long. The CDR3 region is CASSRLRLTEAFF. The CDR3 nucleotides are TGTGCCAGCAGCAGATTAAGATTGACTGAAGCTTTCTTT.

The CDR3 region is CASSMGRWNNEKLFF. For the CDR3, the DNA is TGTGCCAGTAGTATGGGGCGGTGGAATAATGAAAAACTGTTTTTT. The J gene is TRBJ1-4, the V gene TRBV19; perhaps TRBD1 as D (5 bases). V lost 3 bases to trimming and J lost 4 bases, with 12 bases between them. The CDR3 consists of 15 residues. Germline CDR1 is LNHDA and CDR2 is SQIVND (reference sequence).

V is TRBV3-1 (or the pseudogene TRBV3-2) and J is TRBJ2-6; D remains unclear. V was cut by 8 bases and J by 3 bases, with 14 bases left in between. Looked up from germline, CDR1 is LGHDT and CDR2 is YNNKEL (reference sequence). CDR3 length: 15 amino acids. CDR3 DNA sequence: TGTGCCAGCGCCGTAAGAGCTGGTGGGGCCAACGTCCTGACTTTC. As protein: CASAVRAGGANVLTF.

This rearrangement joins TRBV6-2 or TRBV6-3 to TRBJ1-1; a possible D gene is TRBD1 (5 bases). V gave up 6 bases and J gave up 1 base, with 24 bases separating them. The CDR3 runs 18 residues. The V gene's germline CDR1 is MNHEY and CDR2 SVGEGT. The chain's CDR3 is CASSYISPGRGPNTEAFF. CDR3 DNA sequence: TGTGCCAGCAGCTATATATCCCCCGGGCGGGGACCGAACACTGAAGCTTTCTTT.